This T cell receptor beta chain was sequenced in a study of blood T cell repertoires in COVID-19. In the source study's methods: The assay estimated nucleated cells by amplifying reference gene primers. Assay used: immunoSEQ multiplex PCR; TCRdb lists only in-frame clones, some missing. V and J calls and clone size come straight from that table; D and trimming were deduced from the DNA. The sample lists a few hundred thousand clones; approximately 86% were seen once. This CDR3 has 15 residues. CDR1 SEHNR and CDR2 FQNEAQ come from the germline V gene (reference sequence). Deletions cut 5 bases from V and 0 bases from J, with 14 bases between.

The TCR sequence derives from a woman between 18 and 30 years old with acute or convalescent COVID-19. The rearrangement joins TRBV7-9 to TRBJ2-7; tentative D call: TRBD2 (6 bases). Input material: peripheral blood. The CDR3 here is CASSQPSESSYEQYF. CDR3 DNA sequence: TGTGCCAGCAGCCAACCTAGCGAAAGCTCCTACGAGCAGTACTTC.